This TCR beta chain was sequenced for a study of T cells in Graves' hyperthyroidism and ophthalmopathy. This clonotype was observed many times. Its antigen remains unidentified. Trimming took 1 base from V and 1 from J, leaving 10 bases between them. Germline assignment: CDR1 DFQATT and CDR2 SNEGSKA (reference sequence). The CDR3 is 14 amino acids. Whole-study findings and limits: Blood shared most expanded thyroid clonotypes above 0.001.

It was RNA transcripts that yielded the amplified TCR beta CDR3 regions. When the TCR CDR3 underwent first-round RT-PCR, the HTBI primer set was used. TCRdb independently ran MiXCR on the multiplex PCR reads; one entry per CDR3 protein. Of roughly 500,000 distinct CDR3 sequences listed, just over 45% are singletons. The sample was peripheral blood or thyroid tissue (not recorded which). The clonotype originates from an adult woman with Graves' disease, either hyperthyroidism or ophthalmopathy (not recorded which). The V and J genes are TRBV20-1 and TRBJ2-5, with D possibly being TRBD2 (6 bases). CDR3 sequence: CSARVGGGQETQYF. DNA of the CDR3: TGCAGTGCTAGAGTTGGGGGAGGCCAAGAGACCCAGTACTTC.